A single sample is the source of the 9 T cell receptor beta chains below, sequenced in a study of graft-versus-host responses after intestinal transplantation. The data were produced by immunoSEQ multiplex PCR, yet TCRdb's version contains in-frame clones alone and is incomplete. The sample carries 45,000 to 65,000 clones, around 92% recorded once. Their recognized antigens are unknown. The starting material was unstimulated CD4+ T cells sorted from spleen or lymph node cells, obtained before transplant. These receptors all come from a human donor who was the organ donor for an intestinal transplant.

V and J are TRBV18 and TRBJ2-7; tentative D call: TRBD2 (7 bases). CDR1 is KGHSH, CDR2 LQKENI, per germline. The CDR3 consists of 14 residues. Trimming stripped 7 bases from V and 5 bases from J, with 18 bases between. CDR3 coding DNA: TGTGCCAGCTTAAGAGGGGGGGCGTCTGACGAGCAGTACTTC. Protein: CASLRGGASDEQYF.

V is TRBV5-1 and J is TRBJ1-3; D is ambiguous. The CDR3 is made up of 15 amino acids. Germline-derived CDR1 and CDR2 are SGHRS and YFSETQ. Trimming cost V 5 bases and J 0 bases, with 12 bases left between them. The CDR3 DNA sequence: TGCGCCAGCAGTCGATCCTCAAACTCTGGAAACACCATATATTTT. Residues: CASSRSSNSGNTIYF.

The chain has TRBV6-5 and TRBJ2-3, with D unclear. CDR1 and CDR2 (germline): MNHEY, SVGAGI. V shed 8 bases and J shed 2 bases, with 17 bases lying between them. The length of the CDR3 is 15 residues. CDR3 sequence: CASSERLGLTDTQYF. The CDR3 DNA reads TGTGCCAGCTCCGAAAGGCTTGGGCTCACAGATACGCAGTATTTT.

CDR3 sequence: CAISERRVDTDTQYF. The DNA of the CDR3 is TGTGCCATCAGTGAGAGGAGGGTCGACACAGATACGCAGTATTTT. The rearrangement joins TRBV10-3 to TRBJ2-3; D possibly corresponds to TRBD2 (6 bases). This CDR3 has 15 amino acids. Trimming removed 2 bases at V and 2 bases at J, with 11 bases between. The germline V gene encodes CDR1 ENHRY and CDR2 SYGVKD.

The chain recombines TRBV5-1 with TRBJ2-2; D gene uncertain. This CDR3 has 15 amino acids. Per the germline V gene, CDR1 is SGHRS and CDR2 is YFSETQ. Deletions cut 0 bases from V and 5 bases from J, with 11 bases between. The chain's CDR3 is CASSLAPTGTGELFF. The CDR3, as DNA: TGCGCCAGCAGCTTGGCCCCCACCGGGACCGGGGAGCTGTTTTTT.

J is TRBJ1-3 and V is TRBV4-1, with D perhaps matching TRBD1 (6 bases). Germline-derived CDR1 and CDR2 are MGHRA and YSYEKL. This CDR3 comprises 16 residues. The V gene lost 4 bases and the J gene lost 4 bases, with 17 bases spanning the gap. The CDR3 sequence is CASSPGQGPVGNTIYF. CDR3 DNA sequence: TGCGCCAGCAGCCCCGGGCAGGGGCCGGTGGGAAACACCATATATTTT.

This clone was recorded only once. The V call is TRBV6-1, the J call TRBJ2-3; the D is unclear. Germline-derived CDR1 and CDR2 are MNHNS and SASEGT. The V end was cut by 1 base, the J end by 1 base, with 0 bases between. The CDR3 sequence is 12 residues long. CDR3 nucleotide sequence: TGTGCCAGCAGTGAAGGCACAGATACGCAGTATTTT. Encoded protein: CASSEGTDTQYF.

This rearrangement joins TRBV27 to TRBJ2-7, with 7 bases aligning to TRBD2. J gave up 0 bases and V 5 bases, and 4 bases lay outside the gene matches. Looked up from germline, CDR1 is MNHEY and CDR2 is SMNVEV (reference sequence). The length of the CDR3 is 14 residues. The CDR3 spells CASSTERGSYEQYF. The CDR3 DNA sequence: TGTGCCAGCAGTACAGAGCGGGGCTCCTACGAGCAGTACTTC.

This clone appeared once. The rearrangement links TRBV4-2 to TRBJ2-2, with 9 positions matching TRBD2. The V and J ends lost 0 bases and 2 bases, in that order; junction bases with no gene match: 7. Germline loops: CDR1 LGHNA, CDR2 YNFKEQ. This CDR3 spans 18 amino acids. DNA for the CDR3: TGTGCCAGCAGCCAAGAGACAGCGGGGGGCTTTAACACCGGGGAGCTGTTTTTT. This encodes CASSQETAGGFNTGELFF.